Shown below are 32 T cell receptor beta chains from a single sample sequenced in a study of blood T cell repertoires in COVID-19. Sequencing was performed with immunoSEQ multiplex PCR; in TCRdb, only in-frame clones are kept and a portion is missing. The sample carries some 250,000 clones, approximately 86% recorded once. Sequenced input: peripheral blood. These receptor sequences come from a woman aged 25 to 39 who had recovered from COVID-19.

V and J are TRBV27 and TRBJ2-7; the match to TRBD2 covers 11 bases. The CDR3 has 15 amino acids. V lost 5 bases to trimming and J lost 6 bases; unmatched junction nucleotides: 9. CDR1 is MNHEY, CDR2 SMNVEV, per germline (reference sequence). DNA for the CDR3: TGTGCCAGCAGTGACCTTAGCGGGGGGGCGGGCGAGCAGTACTTC. This translates into CASSDLSGGAGEQYF.

The rearrangement uses TRBV5-6 and TRBJ1-2; D gene uncertain. Trimming shortened V by 1 base and J by 8 bases, and 12 bases separated the two germline ends. Germline V gene data show CDR1 as SGHDT and CDR2 as YYEEEE. This CDR3 spans 13 amino acids. The CDR3 is CASSLNLGSGYTF. DNA for the CDR3: TGTGCCAGCAGCTTGAACTTAGGGAGCGGCTACACCTTC.

The J gene is TRBJ2-3, the V gene TRBV11-2; 11 bases agree with TRBD2. V shed 3 bases and J 6 bases; nucleotides not matched to a gene: 8. Germline V gene lookup returns CDR1 SGHAT and CDR2 FQNNGV. The CDR3 runs 16 residues. This chain's CDR3 is CASSLGLAGGSDTQYF. Here the CDR3 DNA reads TGTGCCAGCAGCTTGGGTCTAGCGGGGGGATCTGATACGCAGTATTTT.

V usage is TRBV5-1 and J usage is TRBJ2-5; D may be TRBD2 (6 bases). The CDR3 consists of 14 residues. V lost 2 bases, J lost 5 bases, and 13 bases lay in between. The germline V gene encodes CDR1 SGHRS and CDR2 YFSETQ. The CDR3 sequence: CASSFILAGETQYF. The CDR3 coding sequence is TGCGCCAGCAGCTTCATACTAGCCGGCGAGACCCAGTACTTC.

To note about this clone: The identical CDR3 is also encoded by other nucleotide sequences in the sample. The chain joins TRBV7-9 to TRBJ1-4, with D maybe TRBD1 (6 bases). Between the trimmed V and J ends, which lost 5 bases and 5 bases, there was a span of 9 bases. This CDR3 is built from 13 residues. In germline, CDR1 is SEHNR, CDR2 FQNEAQ (reference sequence). The DNA for the CDR3 is TGTGCCAGCAGCCCACAGGGAAATGAAAAACTGTTTTTT. Translation gives CASSPQGNEKLFF.

The rearrangement uses TRBV7-8 and TRBJ2-2; 10 bases match TRBD2. The CDR3 length is 17 residues. After removal of 2 bases from V and 0 bases from J, the junction contained 3 bases not matched to a gene. The germline V gene has CDR1 SGHVS and CDR2 FQNEAQ. CDR3 nucleotides: TGTGCCAGCAGCTTACCTAGCGGGGGCCCGAACACCGGGGAGCTGTTTTTT. As protein: CASSLPSGGPNTGELFF.

The V call is TRBV12-3 or TRBV12-4, the J call TRBJ2-3; D not certain. V lost 4 bases and J lost 5, with 7 bases in between. This CDR3 region has 12 residues. CDR3 residues: CASSSRIDTQYF. The CDR3 DNA is TGTGCCAGCAGTTCTAGAATAGATACGCAGTATTTT.

The V gene is TRBV2, the J gene TRBJ1-6; D gene uncertain. This CDR3 comprises 14 residues. CDR1 is SNHLY and CDR2 is FYNNEI in the germline V gene. With 7 bases removed from V and 0 bases from J, the gap between germline ends came to 7 bases. The CDR3 loop is CASIGSSYNSPLHF. CDR3 DNA sequence: TGTGCCAGCATTGGGAGCTCCTATAATTCACCCCTCCACTTT. Looking up the rest from reference TRBV2 and TRBJ1-6 gives the full variable domain: EPEVTQTPSHQVTQMGQEVILRCVPISNHLYFYWYRQILGQKVEFLVSFYNNEISEKSEIFDDQFSVERPDGSNFTLKIRSTKLEDSAMYFCASIGSSYNSPLHFGNGTRLTVT.

The chain joins TRBV6-6 to TRBJ1-5; 10 positions match TRBD1. The CDR3 consists of 16 residues. J was trimmed by 2 bases and V by 7 bases; bases with no gene match: 8. Germline values: CDR1 MNHNY, CDR2 SVGAGI (reference sequence). The DNA of the CDR3 is TGTGCCAGCACCCCGGGACAGGGGATGGGCAATCAGCCCCAGCATTTT. Translation gives CASTPGQGMGNQPQHF.

This clone was recorded a few times. The chain joins TRBV11-2 to TRBJ1-4, with no clear D. V lost 0 bases, J lost 3 bases, and 11 bases lay in between. There are 16 residues in the CDR3. Looked up from germline, CDR1 is SGHAT and CDR2 is FQNNGV. The CDR3 DNA follows: TGTGCCAGCAGCTTAGAAAGGAGGCCGGCTAATGAAAAACTGTTTTTT. The encoded protein is CASSLERRPANEKLFF.

The chain couples TRBV6-1 to TRBJ1-2, with a possible D match to TRBD1 (6 bases). Trimming pared 2 bases from V and 4 bases from J, leaving 8 bases between. The CDR3 is made up of 13 amino acids. CDR1 is MNHNS and CDR2 is SASEGT in the germline V gene. As DNA, the CDR3 is TGTGCCAGCAGTGAACAGGGGATCTATGGCTACACCTTC. Its translation: CASSEQGIYGYTF.

This clone has a handful of counts. V usage is TRBV7-9 and J usage is TRBJ1-1; D is perhaps TRBD1 (5 bases). The CDR3 is made up of 12 amino acids. Per the germline V gene, CDR1 is SEHNR and CDR2 is FQNEAQ (reference sequence). Trimming took 7 bases from V and 8 from J, leaving 14 bases between them. This CDR3 is CASTPFGGEAFF. The CDR3 nucleotides read TGTGCCAGCACCCCTTTCGGGGGGGAAGCTTTCTTT. The variable domain in full, completed from reference TRBV7-9 and TRBJ1-1, reads DTGVSQNPRHKITKRGQNVTFRCDPISEHNRLYWYRQTLGQGPEFLTYFQNEAQLEKSRLLSDRFSAERPKGSFSTLEIQRTEQGDSAMYLCASTPFGGEAFFGQGTRLTVV.

Worth noting for this clone: An end of the junction does not agree with germline; a read error may underlie this. The V gene is TRBV19, the J gene TRBJ2-3; D remains unclear. The CDR3 covers 10 residues. The V gene's germline CDR1 is LNHDA and CDR2 SQIVND (reference sequence). CDR3 sequence: CLSPPPAQYF. CDR3 nucleotide sequence: TGCCTTAGCCCCCCCCCGGCGCAGTATTTT.

V gene TRBV19 combines with J gene TRBJ1-1; possibly TRBD1 for D (6 bases). The V and J ends lost 8 bases and 6 bases respectively, with 16 bases between them. The CDR3 is made up of 13 amino acids. Germline CDR1 LNHDA, CDR2 SQIVND (reference sequence). The CDR3 DNA follows: TGTGCCAGTCAGTCAGGGGTGGGGGCTGAAGCTTTCTTT. It encodes CASQSGVGAEAFF.

V is TRBV30 and J is TRBJ1-1; TRBD1 agrees at 7 bases. The CDR3 runs to 14 residues. Germline loops: CDR1 GTSNPN, CDR2 SVGIG (reference sequence). Trimming took 5 bases from V and 0 from J; bases not matched to a gene: 6. Here the CDR3 DNA reads TGTGCCTGGGCTGCCGGGACAGTGAACACTGAAGCTTTCTTT. This encodes CAWAAGTVNTEAFF. Combining the CDR3 with reference TRBV30 and TRBJ1-1 gives the whole variable domain SQTIHQWPATLVQPVGSPLSLECTVEGTSNPNLYWYRQAAGRGLQLLFYSVGIGQISSEVPQNLSASRPQDRQFILSSKKLLLSDSGFYLCAWAAGTVNTEAFFGQGTRLTVV.

CDR3 amino acids: CASSQISPGNTEAFF. The DNA of the CDR3 is TGTGCCAGCAGCCAGATATCGCCAGGCAACACTGAAGCTTTCTTT. The J gene is TRBJ1-1, the V gene TRBV4-2; no clear D gene. V lost 3 bases and J lost 2, with 13 bases in between. This CDR3 spans 15 amino acids. The V gene's germline CDR1 is LGHNA and CDR2 YNFKEQ.

This clone showed up just once. The rearrangement uses TRBV5-6 and TRBJ2-3; maybe TRBD2 (6 bases). Germline V gene data show CDR1 as SGHDT and CDR2 as YYEEEE. The CDR3 is made up of 16 amino acids. Trimming stripped 2 bases from V and 4 bases from J, with 17 bases between. The CDR3 nucleotides are TGTGCCAGCAGCTTTGTGAGCGGGCGGGGTTCAGATACGCAGTATTTT. Residues: CASSFVSGRGSDTQYF.

The rearrangement uses TRBV4-3 and TRBJ1-2; D call uncertain. The CDR3 runs to 15 residues. CDR1 LGHNA and CDR2 YSLEER come from the germline V gene. With 0 bases removed from V and 8 bases from J, the gap between germline ends came to 16 bases. The CDR3 here is CASSQDLIRPGGYTF. CDR3 nucleotides: TGCGCCAGCAGCCAAGATCTTATCAGGCCGGGGGGCTACACCTTC.

This chain joins TRBV6-5 and TRBJ2-7; tentatively, D is TRBD1 (5 bases). V lost 10 bases and J 3 bases, leaving 19 bases between the germline ends. Germline V lookup: CDR1 MNHEY, CDR2 SVGAGI. There are 14 residues in the CDR3. The CDR3 protein is CAIQGPRAGYEQYF. The CDR3 DNA sequence: TGTGCCATACAAGGGCCCAGGGCAGGCTACGAGCAGTACTTC.

The V call is TRBV6-4, the J call TRBJ2-5, with D perhaps matching TRBD2 (5 bases). The CDR3 has 10 amino acids. Germline V CDR1 and CDR2: MRHNA, SNTAGT. With 7 bases removed from V and 10 bases from J, the gap between germline ends came to 10 bases. For the CDR3, the DNA is TGTGCCAGCAAGAGGGTTGTCCAGTACTTC. It yields the protein CASKRVVQYF.

J is TRBJ2-7 and V is TRBV7-2, with 11 nucleotides matching TRBD2. Trimming cost V 5 bases and J 0 bases; bases outside gene matches: 9. The germline V gene has CDR1 SGHTA and CDR2 FQGNSA. The CDR3 consists of 17 residues. DNA for the CDR3: TGTGCCAGCAGCCTGCTACGACTAGCGGGGAACTCCTACGAGCAGTACTTC. As protein: CASSLLRLAGNSYEQYF.

The rearrangement links TRBV7-2 to TRBJ1-6, with 8 bases fitting TRBD1. The V gene end was trimmed by 5 bases and the J gene end by 7 bases; junction bases not matched to a gene: 13. The CDR3 totals 17 residues. CDR1 SGHTA and CDR2 FQGNSA come from the germline V gene. As DNA, the CDR3 is TGTGCCAGCAGCCTTATCTGGACAGGGCCAGGGAATTCACCCCTCCACTTT. This gives the protein CASSLIWTGPGNSPLHF.

This clone has only a few counts. The rearrangement uses TRBV19 and TRBJ1-2; D unresolved. The CDR3 runs 15 residues. V shed 1 base and J shed 5 bases, with 14 bases lying between them. Germline V gene data show CDR1 as LNHDA and CDR2 as SQIVND (reference sequence). CDR3 nucleotides: TGTGCCAGTAGTATAGTAGGAGAACCTAGGTATGGCTACACCTTC. Translation: CASSIVGEPRYGYTF.

CDR3 loop: CASSVASSGGYQETQYF. The DNA for the CDR3 is TGTGCCAGCAGCGTAGCCTCTAGCGGGGGGTACCAAGAGACCCAGTACTTC. J is TRBJ2-5 and V is TRBV9; TRBD2 matches at 11 bases. This CDR3 region has 17 residues. The V and J ends lost 0 bases and 0 bases, in that order; junction bases with no gene match: 4. Germline CDR1 is SGDLS and CDR2 is YYNGEE. Using reference TRBV9 and TRBJ2-5 for the parts outside the CDR3, the full variable domain is DSGVTQTPKHLITATGQRVTLRCSPRSGDLSVYWYQQSLDQGLQFLIQYYNGEERAKGNILERFSAQQFPDLHSELNLSSLELGDSALYFCASSVASSGGYQETQYFGPGTRLLVL.

This chain links TRBV5-1 with TRBJ2-2; D call uncertain. Deletions cut 0 bases from V and 4 bases from J, with 7 bases between. From germline, CDR1 is SGHRS and CDR2 YFSETQ. The CDR3 is 14 amino acids. The CDR3 loop reads CASSLAIPTGELFF. The CDR3 DNA reads TGCGCCAGCAGCTTGGCCATTCCCACCGGGGAGCTGTTTTTT. Based on the CDR3 plus reference TRBV5-1 and TRBJ2-2, the full variable domain is KAGVTQTPRYLIKTRGQQVTLSCSPISGHRSVSWYQQTPGQGLQFLFEYFSETQRNKGNFPGRFSGRQFSNSRSEMNVSTLELGDSALYLCASSLAIPTGELFFGEGSRLTVL.

The genes are TRBV6-5 and TRBJ1-1; D is uncertain. V was trimmed by 4 bases and J by 1 base, leaving 10 bases between them. CDR3 length: 14 residues. Germline loops: CDR1 MNHEY, CDR2 SVGAGI. CDR3 region: CASSFGRGNTEAFF. CDR3 DNA sequence: TGTGCCAGCAGTTTTGGGCGGGGGAACACTGAAGCTTTCTTT.

The CDR3 DNA reads as TGCAGCGTAACAGGGGGCGAGGCTAATGAAAAACTGTTTTTT. Its protein is CSVTGGEANEKLFF. The chain combines TRBV29-1 with TRBJ1-4; 9 positions match TRBD1. Unmatched junction bases numbered 5, after V lost 6 bases and J lost 3 bases. From germline, CDR1 is SQVTM and CDR2 ANQGSEA. The CDR3 has 14 residues.

This clone is a singleton in its sample. The chain combines TRBV19 with TRBJ1-1; D unclear. The germline V gene has CDR1 LNHDA and CDR2 SQIVND (reference sequence). The CDR3 runs to 13 residues. V lost 8 bases and J 5 bases, leaving 15 bases between the germline ends. CDR3 sequence (DNA): TGTGCCAGTGGGCCCCGGTGGGTTACTGAAGCTTTCTTT. It codes for CASGPRWVTEAFF.

This clone turned up a few times. The chain links TRBV4-3 to TRBJ2-1; D may be TRBD2 (6 bases). The V gene lost 0 bases and the J gene lost 16 bases, with 16 bases spanning the gap. Germline V lookup: CDR1 LGHNA, CDR2 YSLEER. The CDR3 length is 13 residues. CDR3 sequence: CASSQDGSSVTFF. CDR3 in DNA: TGCGCCAGCAGCCAAGATGGGTCTAGCGTGACATTCTTC.

This clone was seen just once. The V gene is TRBV4-2, the J gene TRBJ2-5; no definite D call. With 1 base removed from V and 6 bases from J, the gap between germline ends came to 15 bases. CDR1 LGHNA and CDR2 YNFKEQ come from the germline V gene. The CDR3 spans 15 residues. The CDR3 spells CASSQGGEGGKTQYF. CDR3 bases: TGTGCCAGCAGCCAAGGAGGAGAAGGTGGAAAGACCCAGTACTTC.

This clone was found a few times. The rearrangement uses TRBV6-1 and TRBJ2-3; 7 bases are shared with TRBD2. V was clipped by 0 bases and J by 5 bases; unmatched bases: 8. Germline lookup yields CDR1 MNHNS and CDR2 SASEGT. The CDR3 spans 16 residues. This CDR3 reads CASSEARRGIRDTQYF. DNA of the CDR3: TGTGCCAGCAGTGAAGCGCGGCGGGGGATTCGAGATACGCAGTATTTT.

The J gene is TRBJ2-7, the V gene TRBV5-1, with 9 bases aligning to TRBD1. Trimming cost V 4 bases and J 6 bases; bases outside gene matches: 11. This CDR3 is 15 amino acids long. Per germline, CDR1 SGHRS and CDR2 YFSETQ. CDR3 in amino acids: CASSRTGQGTFEQYF. The CDR3 bases are TGCGCCAGCAGCAGGACGGGACAGGGTACTTTCGAGCAGTACTTC.